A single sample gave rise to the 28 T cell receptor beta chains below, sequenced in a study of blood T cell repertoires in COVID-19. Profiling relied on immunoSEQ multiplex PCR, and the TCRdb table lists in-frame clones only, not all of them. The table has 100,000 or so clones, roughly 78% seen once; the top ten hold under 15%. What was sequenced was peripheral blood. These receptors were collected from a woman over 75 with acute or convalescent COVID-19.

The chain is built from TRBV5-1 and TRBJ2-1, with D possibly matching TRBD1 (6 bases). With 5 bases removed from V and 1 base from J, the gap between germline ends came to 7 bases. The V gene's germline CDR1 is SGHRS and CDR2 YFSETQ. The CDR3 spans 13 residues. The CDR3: CASRTGSYNEQFF. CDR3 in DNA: TGCGCCAGCAGGACAGGATCCTACAATGAGCAGTTCTTC.

The CDR3 region has the DNA TGCGCCAGCAGCTTGGATCCCTGGAGGAACACTGAAGCTTTCTTT. It is translated as CASSLDPWRNTEAFF. The chain uses TRBV5-1 and TRBJ1-1; D gene ambiguous. Germline assignment: CDR1 SGHRS and CDR2 YFSETQ. The germline V and J ends were trimmed by 0 bases and 1 base, with 10 bases remaining between them. The CDR3 totals 15 residues.

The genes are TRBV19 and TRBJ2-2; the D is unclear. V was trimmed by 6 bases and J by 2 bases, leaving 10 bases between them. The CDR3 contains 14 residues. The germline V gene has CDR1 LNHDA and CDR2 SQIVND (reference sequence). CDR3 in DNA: TGTGCCAGTAGGCCTGCAGTTAACACCGGGGAGCTGTTTTTT. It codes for CASRPAVNTGELFF.

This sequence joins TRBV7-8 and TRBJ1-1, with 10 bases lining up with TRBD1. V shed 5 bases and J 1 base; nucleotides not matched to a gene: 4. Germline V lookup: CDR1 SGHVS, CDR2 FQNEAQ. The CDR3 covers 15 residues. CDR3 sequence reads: CASSTGQGRNTEAFF. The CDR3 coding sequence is TGTGCCAGCAGCACGGGACAGGGGAGGAACACTGAAGCTTTCTTT. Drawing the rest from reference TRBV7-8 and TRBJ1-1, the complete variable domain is GAGVSQSPRYKVAKRGQDVALRCDPISGHVSLFWYQQALGQGPEFLTYFQNEAQLDKSGLPSDRFFAERPEGSVSTLKIQRTQQEDSAVYLCASSTGQGRNTEAFFGQGTRLTVV.

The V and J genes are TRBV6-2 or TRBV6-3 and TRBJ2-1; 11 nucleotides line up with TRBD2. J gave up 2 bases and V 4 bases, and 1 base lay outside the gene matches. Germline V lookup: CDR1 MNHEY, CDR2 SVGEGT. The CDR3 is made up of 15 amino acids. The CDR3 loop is CASSLAGGAYNEQFF. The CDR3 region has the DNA TGTGCCAGCAGTTTAGCGGGGGGGGCCTACAATGAGCAGTTCTTC.

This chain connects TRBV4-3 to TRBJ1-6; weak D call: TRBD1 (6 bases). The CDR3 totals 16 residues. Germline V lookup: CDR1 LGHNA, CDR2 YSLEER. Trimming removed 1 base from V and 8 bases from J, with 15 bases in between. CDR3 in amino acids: CASSQGTVLSHSPLHF. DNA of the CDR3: TGCGCCAGCAGCCAAGGGACAGTCCTCTCTCATTCACCCCTCCACTTT.

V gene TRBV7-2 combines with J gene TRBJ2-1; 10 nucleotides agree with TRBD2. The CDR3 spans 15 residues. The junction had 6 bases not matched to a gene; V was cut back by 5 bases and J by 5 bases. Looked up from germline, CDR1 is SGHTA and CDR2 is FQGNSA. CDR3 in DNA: TGTGCCAGCAGCGGTAGCGGGGGGTCTAACAATGAGCAGTTCTTC. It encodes CASSGSGGSNNEQFF.

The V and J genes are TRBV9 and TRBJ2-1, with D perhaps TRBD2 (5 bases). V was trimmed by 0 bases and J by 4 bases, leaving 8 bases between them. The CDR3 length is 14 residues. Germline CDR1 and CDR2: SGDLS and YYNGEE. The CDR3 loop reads CASSVEDFYNEQFF. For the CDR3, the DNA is TGTGCCAGCAGCGTAGAGGACTTTTACAATGAGCAGTTCTTC.

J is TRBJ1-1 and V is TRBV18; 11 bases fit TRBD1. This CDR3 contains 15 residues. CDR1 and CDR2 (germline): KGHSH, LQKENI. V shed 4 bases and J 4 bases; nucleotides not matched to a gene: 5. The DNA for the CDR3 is TGTGCCAGCTCACTAGGGACAGGGGGGTCCACTGAAGCTTTCTTT. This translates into CASSLGTGGSTEAFF.

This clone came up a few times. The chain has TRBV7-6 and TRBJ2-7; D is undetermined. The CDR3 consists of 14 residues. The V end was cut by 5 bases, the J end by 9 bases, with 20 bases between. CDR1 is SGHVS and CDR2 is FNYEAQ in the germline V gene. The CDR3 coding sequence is TGTGCCAGCAGCGTTTCAACAGAGACCTTTCGGCAGTACTTC. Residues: CASSVSTETFRQYF.

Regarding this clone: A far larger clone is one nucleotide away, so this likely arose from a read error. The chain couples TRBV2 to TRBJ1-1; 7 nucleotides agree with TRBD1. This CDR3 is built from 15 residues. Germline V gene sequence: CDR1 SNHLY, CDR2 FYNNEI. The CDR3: CASSEARGQNTVAFF. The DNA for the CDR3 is TGTGCCAGCAGTGAAGCGAGGGGACAGAACACTGTAGCTTTCTTT.

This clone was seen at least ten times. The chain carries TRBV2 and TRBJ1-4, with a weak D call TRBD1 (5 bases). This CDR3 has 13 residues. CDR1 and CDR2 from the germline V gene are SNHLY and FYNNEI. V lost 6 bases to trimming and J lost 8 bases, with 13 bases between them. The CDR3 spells CASRDGGGEKLFF. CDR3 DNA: TGTGCCAGCAGGGACGGGGGGGGAGAAAAACTGTTTTTT.

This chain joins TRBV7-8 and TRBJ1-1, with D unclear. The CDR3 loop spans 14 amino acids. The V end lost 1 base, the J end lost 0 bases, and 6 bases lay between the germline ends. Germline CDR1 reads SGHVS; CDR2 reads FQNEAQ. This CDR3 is CASSLVPLNTEAFF. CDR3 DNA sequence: TGTGCCAGCAGCTTAGTCCCTTTGAACACTGAAGCTTTCTTT.

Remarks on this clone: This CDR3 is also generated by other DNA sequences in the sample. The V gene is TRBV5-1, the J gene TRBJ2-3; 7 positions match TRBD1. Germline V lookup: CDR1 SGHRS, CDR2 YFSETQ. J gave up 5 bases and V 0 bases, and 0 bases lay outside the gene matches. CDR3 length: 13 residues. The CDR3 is CASSLGQGDTQYF. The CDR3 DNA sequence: TGCGCCAGCAGCTTGGGACAGGGAGATACGCAGTATTTT.

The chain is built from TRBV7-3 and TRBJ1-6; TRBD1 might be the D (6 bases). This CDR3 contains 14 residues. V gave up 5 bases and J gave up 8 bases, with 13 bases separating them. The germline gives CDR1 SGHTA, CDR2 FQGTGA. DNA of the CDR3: TGTGCCAGCAGCCTCGGGACACTTCATTCACCCCTCCACTTT. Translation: CASSLGTLHSPLHF.

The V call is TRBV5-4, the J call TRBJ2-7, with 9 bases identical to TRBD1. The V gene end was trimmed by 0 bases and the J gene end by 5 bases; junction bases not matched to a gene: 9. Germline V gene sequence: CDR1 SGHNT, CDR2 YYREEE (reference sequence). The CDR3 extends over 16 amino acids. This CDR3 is CASSLAPTGGIDEQYF. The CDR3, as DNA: TGTGCCAGCAGCTTGGCACCCACAGGGGGCATCGACGAGCAGTACTTC.

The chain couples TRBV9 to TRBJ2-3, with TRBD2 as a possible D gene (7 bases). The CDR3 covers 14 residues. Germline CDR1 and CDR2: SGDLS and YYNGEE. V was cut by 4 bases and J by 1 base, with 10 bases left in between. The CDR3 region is CASSTGGRTDTQYF. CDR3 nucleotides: TGTGCCAGCAGCACCGGGGGGCGCACAGATACGCAGTATTTT.

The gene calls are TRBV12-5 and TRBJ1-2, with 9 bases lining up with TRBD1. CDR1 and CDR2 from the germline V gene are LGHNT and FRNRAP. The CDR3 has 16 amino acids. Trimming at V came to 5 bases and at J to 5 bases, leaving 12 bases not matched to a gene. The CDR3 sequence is CASGPTTGGVWYGYTF. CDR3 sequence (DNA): TGTGCTAGTGGTCCCACTACAGGGGGCGTTTGGTATGGCTACACCTTC.

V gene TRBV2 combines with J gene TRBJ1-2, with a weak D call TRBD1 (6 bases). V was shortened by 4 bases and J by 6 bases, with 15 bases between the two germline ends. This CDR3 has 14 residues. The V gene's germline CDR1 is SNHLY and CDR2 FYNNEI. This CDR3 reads CASSAGAGKDGYTF. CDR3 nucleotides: TGTGCCAGCAGTGCAGGGGCAGGGAAGGATGGCTACACCTTC.

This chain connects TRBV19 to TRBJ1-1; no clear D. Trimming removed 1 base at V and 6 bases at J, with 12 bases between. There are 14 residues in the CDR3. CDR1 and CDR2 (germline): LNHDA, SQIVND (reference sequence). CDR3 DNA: TGTGCCAGTAGTATAGGCCCGGGCGGGGCTGAAGCTTTCTTT. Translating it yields CASSIGPGGAEAFF.

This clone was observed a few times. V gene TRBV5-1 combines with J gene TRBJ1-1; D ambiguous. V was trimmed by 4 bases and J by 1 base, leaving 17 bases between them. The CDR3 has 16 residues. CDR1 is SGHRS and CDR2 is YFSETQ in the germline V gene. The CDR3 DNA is TGCGCCAGCAGCCCATACCCTGCAGTCCAGAACACTGAAGCTTTCTTT. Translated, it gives CASSPYPAVQNTEAFF. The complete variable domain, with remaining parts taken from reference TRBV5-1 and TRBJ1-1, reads KAGVTQTPRYLIKTRGQQVTLSCSPISGHRSVSWYQQTPGQGLQFLFEYFSETQRNKGNFPGRFSGRQFSNSRSEMNVSTLELGDSALYLCASSPYPAVQNTEAFFGQGTRLTVV.

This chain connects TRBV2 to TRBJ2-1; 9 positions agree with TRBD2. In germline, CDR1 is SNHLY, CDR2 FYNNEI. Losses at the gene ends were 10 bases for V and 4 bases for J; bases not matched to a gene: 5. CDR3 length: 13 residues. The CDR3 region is CATQRGVYNEQFF. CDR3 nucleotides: TGTGCCACCCAGCGGGGGGTTTACAATGAGCAGTTCTTC.

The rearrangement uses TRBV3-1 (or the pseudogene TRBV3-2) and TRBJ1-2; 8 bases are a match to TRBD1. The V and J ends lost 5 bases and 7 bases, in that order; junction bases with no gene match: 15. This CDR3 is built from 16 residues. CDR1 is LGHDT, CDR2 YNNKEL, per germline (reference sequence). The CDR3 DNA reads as TGTGCCAGCAGCTTTAGAGGGACAGGATTAAGGGGTGGCTACACCTTC. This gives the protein CASSFRGTGLRGGYTF.

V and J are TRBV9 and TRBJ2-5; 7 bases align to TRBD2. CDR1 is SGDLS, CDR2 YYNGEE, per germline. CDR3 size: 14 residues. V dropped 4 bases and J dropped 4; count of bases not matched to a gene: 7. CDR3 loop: CASSSRTRGETQYF. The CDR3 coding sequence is TGTGCCAGCAGCTCCCGGACTAGAGGAGAGACCCAGTACTTC.

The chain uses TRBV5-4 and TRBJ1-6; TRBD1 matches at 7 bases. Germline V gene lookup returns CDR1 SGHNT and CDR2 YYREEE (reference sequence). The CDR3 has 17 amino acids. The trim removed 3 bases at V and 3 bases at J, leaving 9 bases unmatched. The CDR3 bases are TGTGCCAGCAGCTCCACCGACAGGGCGGACTATAATTCACCCCTCCACTTT. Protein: CASSSTDRADYNSPLHF.

The CDR3: CASSAGYYNSPLHF. The CDR3, as DNA: TGTGCCAGCAGCGCAGGGTACTATAATTCACCCCTCCACTTT. The chain is built from TRBV9 and TRBJ1-6, with D maybe TRBD1 (5 bases). V gave up 3 bases and J gave up 3 bases, with 7 bases separating them. The CDR3 is 14 amino acids. Germline-derived CDR1 and CDR2 are SGDLS and YYNGEE. The full variable domain, with the rest looked up from reference TRBV9 and TRBJ1-6, is DSGVTQTPKHLITATGQRVTLRCSPRSGDLSVYWYQQSLDQGLQFLIQYYNGEERAKGNILERFSAQQFPDLHSELNLSSLELGDSALYFCASSAGYYNSPLHFGNGTRLTVT.

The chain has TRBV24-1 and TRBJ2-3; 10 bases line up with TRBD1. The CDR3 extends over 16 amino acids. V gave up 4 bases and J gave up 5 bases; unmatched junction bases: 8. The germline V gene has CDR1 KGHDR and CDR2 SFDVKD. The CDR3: CATSEPGTGVVDTQYF. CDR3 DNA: TGTGCCACCAGTGAGCCCGGGACAGGGGTCGTAGATACGCAGTATTTT.

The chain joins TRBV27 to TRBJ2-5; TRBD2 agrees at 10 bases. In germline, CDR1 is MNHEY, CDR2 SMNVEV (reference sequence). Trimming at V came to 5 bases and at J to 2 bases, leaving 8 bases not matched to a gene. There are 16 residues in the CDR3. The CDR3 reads CASSIRTSGGQETQYF. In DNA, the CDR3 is TGTGCCAGCAGTATTCGGACTAGCGGAGGACAAGAGACCCAGTACTTC.